The 16 T cell receptor beta chains presented below share a single source sample, sequenced in a study of blood T cell repertoires in COVID-19. The assay was immunoSEQ multiplex PCR, and TCRdb's table has in-frame clones only and misses some. The repertoire holds some 300,000 clones, with around 89% as singletons. Material: peripheral blood. All receptors come from a woman aged 45-59 years with COVID-19, enrolled during active disease.

This clone was found a few times. V is TRBV5-6 and J is TRBJ2-7, with 7 bases that match TRBD1. V gave up 3 bases and J gave up 7 bases; unmatched junction bases: 7. Per the germline V gene, CDR1 is SGHDT and CDR2 is YYEEEE. The CDR3 contains 13 residues. The CDR3 reads CASSSATGWEQYF. The CDR3 nucleotides are TGTGCCAGCAGCTCGGCGACAGGGTGGGAGCAGTACTTC.

This clone came up once. V is TRBV11-2 and J is TRBJ2-7; D uncertain. CDR1 is SGHAT, CDR2 FQNNGV, per germline. The CDR3 is 11 amino acids. The V end was cut by 0 bases, the J end by 6 bases, with 3 bases between. The CDR3 DNA is TGTGCCAGCAGCTTAGACGTCGAGCAGTACTTC. Translation gives CASSLDVEQYF.

The genes are TRBV7-8 and TRBJ1-4, with 7 bases lining up with TRBD1. There are 18 residues in the CDR3. Germline CDR1 reads SGHVS; CDR2 reads FQNEAQ. V was pared by 4 bases and J by 4 bases, with 15 bases of the junction left unmatched. The CDR3 DNA reads as TGTGCCAGCAGCTCCAACTCAGGGGGACGGAGCTTTAATGAAAAACTGTTTTTT. Its protein is CASSSNSGGRSFNEKLFF.

This chain links TRBV3-1 (or the pseudogene TRBV3-2) with TRBJ1-1; 8 positions match TRBD1. CDR3 length: 11 residues. The V and J ends lost 6 bases and 6 bases, in that order; junction bases with no gene match: 0. The germline gives CDR1 LGHDT, CDR2 YNNKEL (reference sequence). The CDR3 coding sequence is TGTGCCAGCAGGGACAGGGCTGAAGCTTTCTTT. Protein sequence: CASRDRAEAFF.

The gene calls are TRBV19 and TRBJ1-3; 9 nucleotides align to TRBD1. This CDR3 region has 16 residues. J gave up 2 bases and V 3 bases, and 5 bases lay outside the gene matches. Germline V gene sequence: CDR1 LNHDA, CDR2 SQIVND (reference sequence). The CDR3 sequence: CASSIGTGTTGNTIYF. CDR3 bases: TGTGCCAGTAGTATCGGGACAGGGACTACTGGAAACACCATATATTTT.

The chain combines TRBV9 with TRBJ2-1; TRBD1 agrees at 10 bases. The V and J ends lost 3 bases and 4 bases, in that order; junction bases with no gene match: 4. Germline CDR1 SGDLS, CDR2 YYNGEE. CDR3 length: 15 residues. The chain's CDR3 is CASSGGTGAYNEQFF. The CDR3 DNA follows: TGTGCCAGCAGCGGGGGGACAGGGGCGTACAATGAGCAGTTCTTC.

A few counts support this clone. The chain uses TRBV5-4 and TRBJ2-7; D gene uncertain. With 3 bases removed from V and 6 bases from J, the gap between germline ends came to 7 bases. The CDR3 is made up of 11 amino acids. Germline CDR1 and CDR2: SGHNT and YYREEE (reference sequence). The CDR3 DNA sequence: TGTGCCAGCAGCTACCGGTCCGAGCAGTACTTC. This encodes CASSYRSEQYF.

The rearrangement joins TRBV18 to TRBJ2-7; a possible D gene is TRBD1 (6 bases). CDR1 and CDR2 (germline): KGHSH, LQKENI. This CDR3 contains 14 residues. Deletions cut 1 base from V and 0 bases from J, with 7 bases between. This CDR3 is CASSPRTVSYEQYF. The CDR3 nucleotides are TGTGCCAGCTCACCACGGACAGTCTCCTACGAGCAGTACTTC.

V usage is TRBV27 and J usage is TRBJ2-5; the D is unclear. The CDR3 has 13 residues. The ends were cut back, 1 base at V and 1 base at J, with 4 bases in the middle. CDR1 and CDR2 from the germline V gene are MNHEY and SMNVEV (reference sequence). Here the CDR3 DNA reads TGTGCCAGCAGTTTATACTTCCAAGAGACCCAGTACTTC. It is translated as CASSLYFQETQYF.

The chain joins TRBV5-6 to TRBJ1-6; TRBD1 matches 9 bases. The ends lost 5 bases at V and 8 bases at J; junction bases unmatched: 8. From germline, CDR1 is SGHDT and CDR2 YYEEEE. The CDR3 covers 15 residues. CDR3 sequence reads: CASRIAGTGYSPLHF. CDR3 in DNA: TGTGCCAGCAGGATAGCCGGGACAGGGTATTCACCCCTCCACTTT.

CDR3 sequence (DNA): TGTGCCAGCAGCCCACCTAGGTTAAATCAGCCCCAGCATTTT. Its protein is CASSPPRLNQPQHF. V gene TRBV7-2 combines with J gene TRBJ1-5, with D unresolved. CDR1 is SGHTA, CDR2 FQGNSA, per germline. The CDR3 length is 14 residues. Trimming removed 5 bases from V and 4 bases from J, with 12 bases in between.

This chain joins TRBV30 and TRBJ1-1, with a weak D call TRBD1 (5 bases). Germline V lookup: CDR1 GTSNPN, CDR2 SVGIG (reference sequence). V was shortened by 4 bases and J by 0 bases, with 12 bases between the two germline ends. The length of the CDR3 is 14 residues. The CDR3 DNA is TGTGCCTGGAAATCGGGGGGTCTGAACACTGAAGCTTTCTTT. The encoded protein is CAWKSGGLNTEAFF.

The chain recombines TRBV9 with TRBJ1-1, with D possibly being TRBD1 (5 bases). Germline lookup yields CDR1 SGDLS and CDR2 YYNGEE. V was shortened by 0 bases and J by 3 bases, with 12 bases between the two germline ends. This CDR3 contains 15 residues. CDR3 nucleotide sequence: TGTGCCAGCAGCGTAGGTCCAGGGATGGACACTGAAGCTTTCTTT. Its translation is CASSVGPGMDTEAFF.

The genes are TRBV11-3 and TRBJ1-1; D not resolved. This CDR3 has 14 residues. Trimming took off 2 bases at V and 1 base at J, with 8 bases between the two ends. Germline assignment: CDR1 SGHNT and CDR2 YENEEA. The CDR3 nucleotides read TGTGCCAGCAGCTTATGGGAGTGGAACACTGAAGCTTTCTTT. Protein product: CASSLWEWNTEAFF.

The chain's CDR3 is CASSMDLGGVGVGEKLFF. In DNA form, the CDR3 reads TGTGCCAGTAGTATGGATCTAGGAGGTGTCGGGGTCGGGGAAAAACTGTTTTTT. The genes are TRBV19 and TRBJ1-4; D ambiguous. The germline V gene encodes CDR1 LNHDA and CDR2 SQIVND (reference sequence). The CDR3 covers 18 residues. Trimming pared 3 bases from V and 8 bases from J, leaving 25 bases between.

This chain links TRBV18 with TRBJ1-3; possible D gene TRBD1, 6 bases. CDR1 and CDR2 (germline): KGHSH, LQKENI. The CDR3 totals 16 residues. V was clipped by 3 bases and J by 4 bases, with 16 bases between them. The CDR3 loop reads CASSPTPPGAGNTIYF. As DNA, the CDR3 is TGTGCCAGCTCACCGACACCCCCAGGGGCCGGAAACACCATATATTTT.